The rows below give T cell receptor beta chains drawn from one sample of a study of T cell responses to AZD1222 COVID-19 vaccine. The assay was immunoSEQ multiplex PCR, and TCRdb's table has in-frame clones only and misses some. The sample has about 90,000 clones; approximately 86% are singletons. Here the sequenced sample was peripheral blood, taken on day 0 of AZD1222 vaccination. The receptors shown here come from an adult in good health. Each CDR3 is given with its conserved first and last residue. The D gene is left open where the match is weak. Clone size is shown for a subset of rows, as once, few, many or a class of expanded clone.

cdr3_nt: TGTGCCAGCAGCCACGAAGGGGGGCCCCTCCACTTT
cdr3_aa: CASSHEGGPLHF
clone_size: .
d_call: .
v_call: TRBV7-3
j_call: TRBJ1-6

cdr3_nt: TGTGCCATCAGTGAGTCGGGGGCGCGAAATTCACCCCTCCACTTT
cdr3_aa: CAISESGARNSPLHF
clone_size: .
d_call: .
v_call: TRBV10-3
j_call: TRBJ1-6

cdr3_nt: TGCGCCAGCATGCCCGACCGCGGGGAACAAGAGACCCAGTACTTC
cdr3_aa: CASMPDRGEQETQYF
clone_size: .
d_call: .
v_call: TRBV10-2
j_call: TRBJ2-5

cdr3_nt: TGTGCCAGCAGCTTACAGCAACCCTTC
cdr3_aa: CASSLQQPF
clone_size: .
d_call: .
v_call: TRBV7-9
j_call: TRBJ1-2

cdr3_nt: TGTGCCAGCAGATTTCTACCCCAAGTTCCTGAGCAGTTCTTC
cdr3_aa: CASRFLPQVPEQFF
clone_size: .
d_call: .
v_call: TRBV6-5
j_call: TRBJ2-1

cdr3_nt: TGTGCCAGCAGTCGCGTCGCGGGCGGGAGGGCCACCGGGGAGCTGTTTTTT
cdr3_aa: CASSRVAGGRATGELFF
clone_size: few
d_call: TRBD2
v_call: TRBV28
j_call: TRBJ2-2

cdr3_nt: TGTGCCAGCAGATCGGGACAGGGTGACGGAGGGACCCAGTACTTC
cdr3_aa: CASRSGQGDGGTQYF
clone_size: .
d_call: TRBD1
v_call: TRBV7-9
j_call: TRBJ2-5

cdr3_nt: TGTGCCAGCTCACCTGGGGGGGACACTGAAGCTTTCTTT
cdr3_aa: CASSPGGDTEAFF
clone_size: .
d_call: .
v_call: TRBV18
j_call: TRBJ1-1

cdr3_nt: TGTGCCAGCAGTTCACAGGGGGTCTACACCTTC
cdr3_aa: CASSSQGVYTF
clone_size: .
d_call: TRBD1
v_call: TRBV27
j_call: TRBJ1-2

cdr3_nt: TGCAGCGTTGGGAATGAGGTCGGCCGGTCCACTGAAGCTTTCTTT
cdr3_aa: CSVGNEVGRSTEAFF
clone_size: .
d_call: .
v_call: TRBV29-1
j_call: TRBJ1-1

cdr3_nt: TGTGCCAGCGGGGGGGTAAATTCACCCCTCCACTTT
cdr3_aa: CASGGVNSPLHF
clone_size: .
d_call: .
v_call: TRBV28
j_call: TRBJ1-6

cdr3_nt: TGTGCCACCAGTGATCCCTGGCGGGAGAACACCGGGGAGCTGTTTTTT
cdr3_aa: CATSDPWRENTGELFF
clone_size: few
d_call: .
v_call: TRBV24-1
j_call: TRBJ2-2

cdr3_nt: TGTGCCAGCAGACCTAGCTCTGGAAACACCATATATTTT
cdr3_aa: CASRPSSGNTIYF
clone_size: once
d_call: .
v_call: TRBV28
j_call: TRBJ1-3

cdr3_nt: TGTGCCAGCAGCGACAGGAAAACTTTCTTT
cdr3_aa: CASSDRKTFF
clone_size: .
d_call: .
v_call: TRBV28
j_call: TRBJ1-1

cdr3_nt: TGTGCCAGTAGTAGCTGGTTGGGCGGGAGGAGGCAGGAGACCCAGTACTTC
cdr3_aa: CASSSWLGGRRQETQYF
clone_size: .
d_call: TRBD2
v_call: TRBV19
j_call: TRBJ2-5

cdr3_nt: TGTGCCAGTAGTCGACAGTCGAACACTGAAGCTTTCTTT
cdr3_aa: CASSRQSNTEAFF
clone_size: .
d_call: .
v_call: TRBV19
j_call: TRBJ1-1

cdr3_nt: TGTGCCAGCAGCCAGGGGGGGTACGGAAGTAGGACCCTCCACTTT
cdr3_aa: CASSQGGYGSRTLHF
clone_size: .
d_call: TRBD1
v_call: TRBV5-6
j_call: TRBJ1-6

cdr3_nt: TGTGCCAGCTCGCTGGGACAGCCTACCGATACGCAGTATTTT
cdr3_aa: CASSLGQPTDTQYF
clone_size: .
d_call: TRBD1
v_call: TRBV18
j_call: TRBJ2-3

cdr3_nt: TGTGCCAGCAGCCTAGGGACAGGGCACAAAAACATTCAGTACTTC
cdr3_aa: CASSLGTGHKNIQYF
clone_size: few
d_call: TRBD1
v_call: TRBV7-9
j_call: TRBJ2-4

cdr3_nt: TGTGCCAGCAGCTACGGGACAGGGGGCTTGAACACTGAAGCTTTCTTT
cdr3_aa: CASSYGTGGLNTEAFF
clone_size: .
d_call: TRBD1
v_call: TRBV7-8
j_call: TRBJ1-1

cdr3_nt: TGTGCCAGCAGCCGGGGACTAGCGGCAGACTCCTACAATGAGCAGTTCTTC
cdr3_aa: CASSRGLAADSYNEQFF
clone_size: once
d_call: TRBD2
v_call: TRBV3-1/TRBV3-2
j_call: TRBJ2-1

cdr3_nt: TGTGCCAGCACCGGACAGGGACCCACTAACTATGGCTACACCTTC
cdr3_aa: CASTGQGPTNYGYTF
clone_size: .
d_call: TRBD1
v_call: TRBV2
j_call: TRBJ1-2

cdr3_nt: TGTGCCAGCAGTCTTAAGAAAGGGGTATCTAATGAAAAACTGTTTTTT
cdr3_aa: CASSLKKGVSNEKLFF
clone_size: .
d_call: .
v_call: TRBV7-2
j_call: TRBJ1-4

cdr3_nt: TGTGCCAGCAGCCAAACAACACAACACAATGAGCAGTTCTTC
cdr3_aa: CASSQTTQHNEQFF
clone_size: once
d_call: .
v_call: TRBV3-1/TRBV3-2
j_call: TRBJ2-1

cdr3_nt: TGTGCCACAAGTTTTTCGCGGGGAGCTAACTATGGCTACACCTTC
cdr3_aa: CATSFSRGANYGYTF
clone_size: .
d_call: .
v_call: TRBV28
j_call: TRBJ1-2

cdr3_nt: TGTGCCTGGCGACGAGGACTTTCCTACAATGAGCAGTTCTTC
cdr3_aa: CAWRRGLSYNEQFF
clone_size: .
d_call: .
v_call: TRBV30
j_call: TRBJ2-1

cdr3_nt: TGTGCCAGTAGTACAAACCGGGACACCTTTAACTATGGCTACACCTTC
cdr3_aa: CASSTNRDTFNYGYTF
clone_size: .
d_call: .
v_call: TRBV19
j_call: TRBJ1-2

cdr3_nt: TGTGCCAGCAGAAGGAGGGGAGAGACCCAGTACTTC
cdr3_aa: CASRRRGETQYF
clone_size: .
d_call: .
v_call: TRBV12-3/TRBV12-4
j_call: TRBJ2-5

cdr3_nt: TGTGCCAGCAGCCAAGAGGACAGGGCCGGCGAGCAGTACTTC
cdr3_aa: CASSQEDRAGEQYF
clone_size: .
d_call: TRBD1
v_call: TRBV4-2
j_call: TRBJ2-7

cdr3_nt: TGTGCCAGCAGCGTAGGGGGACTCCCTACCAATGAGCAGTTCTTC
cdr3_aa: CASSVGGLPTNEQFF
clone_size: .
d_call: .
v_call: TRBV9
j_call: TRBJ2-1

cdr3_nt: TGTGCCAGCAGCAGCCCCCCCCGCTATGGCTACACCTTC
cdr3_aa: CASSSPPRYGYTF
clone_size: .
d_call: .
v_call: TRBV28
j_call: TRBJ1-2

cdr3_nt: TGTGCCAGCAGCTTGGGGCGGACTAGCCGGCACTACGAGCAGTACTTC
cdr3_aa: CASSLGRTSRHYEQYF
clone_size: .
d_call: TRBD2
v_call: TRBV5-6
j_call: TRBJ2-7

cdr3_nt: TGTGCCAGCGTTGTAACCGGGACAGACAATTCACCCCTCCACTTT
cdr3_aa: CASVVTGTDNSPLHF
clone_size: .
d_call: TRBD1
v_call: TRBV28
j_call: TRBJ1-6

cdr3_nt: TGTGCCATCAGTGAGGTACTAGCAGCCACAGATACGCAGTATTTT
cdr3_aa: CAISEVLAATDTQYF
clone_size: .
d_call: .
v_call: TRBV10-3
j_call: TRBJ2-3

cdr3_nt: TGTGCCAGTAGTATAGCTGGGGCCGACACCGGGGAGCTGTTTTTT
cdr3_aa: CASSIAGADTGELFF
clone_size: .
d_call: .
v_call: TRBV19
j_call: TRBJ2-2

cdr3_nt: TGTGCCAGCAGCTTAGGGGCAGGGGGCATGTTTGGCTACACCTTC
cdr3_aa: CASSLGAGGMFGYTF
clone_size: .
d_call: TRBD1
v_call: TRBV7-9
j_call: TRBJ1-2

cdr3_nt: TGCGCCAGCAGCTCATTGCTGGGAACTAATGAAAAACTGTTTTTT
cdr3_aa: CASSSLLGTNEKLFF
clone_size: once
d_call: .
v_call: TRBV5-1
j_call: TRBJ1-4

cdr3_nt: TGTGCCAGCAGTCTCACTAGCGGGGGCCAGGATACGCAGTATTTT
cdr3_aa: CASSLTSGGQDTQYF
clone_size: few
d_call: TRBD2
v_call: TRBV28
j_call: TRBJ2-3

cdr3_nt: TGTGCCAGCAGCGTAGGGCTAGGGGAGCTGTTTTTT
cdr3_aa: CASSVGLGELFF
clone_size: .
d_call: .
v_call: TRBV9
j_call: TRBJ2-2

cdr3_nt: TGTGCCAGTAGTAACCACAGGGGGCTTATCGACTATGGCTACACCTTC
cdr3_aa: CASSNHRGLIDYGYTF
clone_size: .
d_call: TRBD1
v_call: TRBV19
j_call: TRBJ1-2

cdr3_nt: TGTGCCAGCAGCTTAGCGCACAGCTCCTATAATTCACCCCTCCACTTT
cdr3_aa: CASSLAHSSYNSPLHF
clone_size: .
d_call: .
v_call: TRBV7-9
j_call: TRBJ1-6

cdr3_nt: TGTGCCAGCAGTTTCACCGGGACTAGTCTGGAGACCCAGTACTTC
cdr3_aa: CASSFTGTSLETQYF
clone_size: .
d_call: TRBD2
v_call: TRBV6-2/TRBV6-3
j_call: TRBJ2-5

cdr3_nt: TGTGCCAGCAGGGGAATGCACTCTGGAAACACCATATATTTT
cdr3_aa: CASRGMHSGNTIYF
clone_size: .
d_call: .
v_call: TRBV28
j_call: TRBJ1-3

cdr3_nt: TGTGCCATCAGTGGGGGCCGCCAGGGAGGTATGGACTTC
cdr3_aa: CAISGGRQGGMDF
clone_size: .
d_call: .
v_call: TRBV10-3
j_call: TRBJ2-7

cdr3_nt: TGTGCCAGCAGCTACCGGGCTTTCCAAGAGACCCAGTACTTC
cdr3_aa: CASSYRAFQETQYF
clone_size: .
d_call: .
v_call: TRBV6-5
j_call: TRBJ2-5

cdr3_nt: TGTGCCAGCAGCGAGTTACAGGGGGCAGGGGGAAACACCATATATTTT
cdr3_aa: CASSELQGAGGNTIYF
clone_size: .
d_call: TRBD1
v_call: TRBV9
j_call: TRBJ1-3

cdr3_nt: TGCAGTGCTAGTACGGAAGCAGGGGCCAACGTCCTGACTTTC
cdr3_aa: CSASTEAGANVLTF
clone_size: .
d_call: .
v_call: TRBV20-1
j_call: TRBJ2-6

cdr3_nt: TGTGCCAGCAGTTCCCGACCGCAAGGATTTCAGCCCCAGCATTTT
cdr3_aa: CASSSRPQGFQPQHF
clone_size: .
d_call: .
v_call: TRBV27
j_call: TRBJ1-5

cdr3_nt: TGTGCCAGCAGTTTCCCCGCGGGGGGAACTGAAGCTTTCTTT
cdr3_aa: CASSFPAGGTEAFF
clone_size: few
d_call: .
v_call: TRBV27
j_call: TRBJ1-1

cdr3_nt: TGTGCCAGCATCACCTCCGGGACAGGCGGGGAAAAACTGTTTTTT
cdr3_aa: CASITSGTGGEKLFF
clone_size: few
d_call: TRBD1
v_call: TRBV28
j_call: TRBJ1-4

cdr3_nt: TGTGCCAGCAGCTCTACCCTAACAGGGGGCTATGGCTACACCTTC
cdr3_aa: CASSSTLTGGYGYTF
clone_size: .
d_call: TRBD1
v_call: TRBV7-9
j_call: TRBJ1-2

cdr3_nt: TGTGCCAGTAGTAGTTGGATTATGAACACTGAAGCTTTCTTT
cdr3_aa: CASSSWIMNTEAFF
clone_size: .
d_call: .
v_call: TRBV19
j_call: TRBJ1-1

cdr3_nt: TGCGCCAGCAGCTACCTGCCAGGGGTAGGTACTGGAAACACCATATATTTT
cdr3_aa: CASSYLPGVGTGNTIYF
clone_size: .
d_call: .
v_call: TRBV4-1
j_call: TRBJ1-3